This T cell receptor beta chain was identified in a study of glioma-infiltrating T cells after dendritic cell vaccination. Study-wide context: Autologous tumor lysate-pulsed dendritic cell vaccination was given between about 2003 and 2012.

About this clone: No antigen is known for it.

Before vaccination, two weeks after the third vaccination, and at progression, PBMC were collected. Repertoires were generated with immunoSEQ multiplex PCR, while TCRdb's copy carries only in-frame clones and drops some. The table records about 92,000 clones, about nine tenths of them present only once. The CDR3 is 15 amino acids. Per germline, CDR1 SGHTA and CDR2 FQGNSA. With 5 bases removed from V and 2 bases from J, the gap between germline ends came to 14 bases. General study points: Higher pretreatment TIL content predicted longer progression-free time and survival.

The source is a human donor with glioblastoma. The chain recombines TRBV7-2 with TRBJ2-3; a possible D gene is TRBD1 (6 bases). The source material was blood, sampled before dendritic cell vaccination. Here the CDR3 DNA reads TGTGCCAGCAGCCTTGGACAGCTATACACAGATACGCAGTATTTT. It is translated as CASSLGQLYTDTQYF.